This entry features one T cell receptor beta chain sequence. This clone was observed a few times. No cognate antigen has been identified for it. Base-call qualities are not available, and no considerably larger clone is one nucleotide away. Whole blood was collected in K2EDTA tubes by collaborating institutions according to the institutions' own protocols. Collaborator samples were shipped for TCRbeta analysis as frozen whole blood, isolated PBMCs, or DNA extracted from either sample type. The record originates from a study of blood T cell repertoires in COVID-19 (dated by TCRdb to the early 2020s). Background for the entire study: Samples from collaborators originated in the United States, Italy and Spain and spanned both the acute and convalescent phases of COVID-19. The material from the prospective study consisted of cDNA or gDNA derived from T cells, B-cell-depleted T cells, or PBMCs. Deeply sampled blood TCRbeta repertoires from subjects exposed to, actively infected with, or recovered from COVID-19 were included in the dataset. The repertoires were released in a freely available public database intended as a resource for research on the immune response to SARS-CoV-2. Samples came from the ongoing ImmuneRACE study (first 160 participants) plus 1,254 subjects from 6 global collaborators. The sample metadata nearly always contained a de-identified subject ID, COVID-19 status, age in years and sex. Where available, HLA class I and class II types were obtained from metadata supplied by the sample provider rather than from assay-based typing. Overall results and qualifications from the work: The amount of clinical and demographic metadata varied by source and participant and was provided uncurated.

CDR3 length: 17 amino acids, cysteine to phenylalanine. Just the 51-base CDR3 DNA is kept, in frame starting at base 1. V loses 1 base at its end and J loses 0 bases; junction bases beyond the gene matches: 3. The germline V gene gives CDR1 as SGHTA and CDR2 as FQGNSA. The immunoSEQ Assay, a bias-controlled multiplex PCR, was used to amplify TCRbeta CDR3 regions from genomic DNA. In the original analysis: Within the assay, amplification of reference gene primers was used to estimate how many nucleated cells each sample contained. To quantify the absolute abundance of each unique TCRbeta CDR3 rearrangement, sequence reads were collapsed and filtered. For each sample, productive Simpson clonality was calculated by taking the square root of Simpson's diversity index across productive rearrangements. TCRdb took this table from immuneACCESS and kept in-frame rearrangements with V and J called. Such tables lack part of the clones; where checked against another copy, unresolved V genes explain under half of the gap, and the rest is unexplained. That table supplies the V and J calls and clone size; D and trimming were determined from the DNA. Within this sample are over 350,000 clones, with 75% to 90% of them counted one time only. In total, the top ten clones hold 4.3% of the sample.

The receptor comes from a woman aged 30 to 39 with acute or convalescent COVID-19. The V and J genes are TRBV7-2 and TRBJ2-1; 10 junctional bases match TRBD2. The sequenced sample was peripheral blood. The CDR3 reads as follows: CASSLVAGGGSYNEQFF. The bases are TGTGCCAGCAGCTTAGTAGCGGGGGGCGGCTCCTACAATGAGCAGTTCTTC.